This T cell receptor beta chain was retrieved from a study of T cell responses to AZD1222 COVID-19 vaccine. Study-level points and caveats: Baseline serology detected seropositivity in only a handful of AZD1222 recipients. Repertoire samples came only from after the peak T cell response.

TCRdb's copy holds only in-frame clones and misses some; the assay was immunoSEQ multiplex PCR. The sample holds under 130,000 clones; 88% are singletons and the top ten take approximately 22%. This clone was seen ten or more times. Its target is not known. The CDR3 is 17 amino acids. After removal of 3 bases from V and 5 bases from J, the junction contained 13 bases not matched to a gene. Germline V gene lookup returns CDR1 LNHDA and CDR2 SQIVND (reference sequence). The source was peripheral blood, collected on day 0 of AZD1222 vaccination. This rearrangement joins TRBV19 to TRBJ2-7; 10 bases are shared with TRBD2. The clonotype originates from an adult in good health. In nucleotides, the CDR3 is TGTGCCAGTAGTATTATCAGAGCGGGAGGGAGGGCGGACGAGCAGTACTTC. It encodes CASSIIRAGGRADEQYF.